This TCR beta chain was captured by sequencing in a study of post-analysis software for immune sequencing data. Regarding the study as a whole: The study found TRBV5-6, TRBV5-1 and TRBV20-1 among several TRBV segments more frequent in patients than controls.

Notes on this clonotype: What it binds is unknown.

In germline, CDR1 is KGHSH, CDR2 LQKENI. V gave up 2 bases and J gave up 2 bases, with 3 bases separating them. CDR3 length equals 12 residues. The authors incorporated unique molecular identifiers into the TCR beta cDNA libraries. TCRdb ran MiXCR on the PCR reads and lists one entry per CDR3 protein. The profile shows some 160,000 distinct CDR3 sequences, about 34% of them singletons. This TCR came from a girl aged 5-17 years with multiple sclerosis. Sequencing used blood, obtained after autologous hematopoietic stem cell transplantation. The chain carries TRBV18 and TRBJ2-5; D is uncertain. DNA for the CDR3: TGTGCCAGCTCACCAACGCAAGAGACCCAGTACTTC. This translates into CASSPTQETQYF.